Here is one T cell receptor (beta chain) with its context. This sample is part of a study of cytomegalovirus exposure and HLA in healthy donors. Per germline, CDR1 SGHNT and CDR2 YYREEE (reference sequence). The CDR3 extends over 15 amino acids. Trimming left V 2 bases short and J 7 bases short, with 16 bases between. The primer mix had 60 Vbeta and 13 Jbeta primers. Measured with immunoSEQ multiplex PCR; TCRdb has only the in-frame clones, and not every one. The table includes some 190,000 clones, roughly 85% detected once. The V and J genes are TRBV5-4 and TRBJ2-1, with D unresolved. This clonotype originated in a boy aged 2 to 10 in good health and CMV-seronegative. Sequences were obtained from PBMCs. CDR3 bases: TGTGCCAGCAGCTTAAGTGTAAATTCTCTAAATGAGCAGTTCTTC. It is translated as CASSLSVNSLNEQFF. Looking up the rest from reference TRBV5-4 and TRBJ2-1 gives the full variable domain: ETGVTQSPTHLIKTRGQQVTLRCSSQSGHNTVSWYQQALGQGPQFIFQYYREEENGRGNFPPRFSGLQFPNYSSELNVNALELDDSALYLCASSLSVNSLNEQFFGPGTRLTVL.